Listed below are T cell receptor beta chains from one sample, sequenced in a study of blood T cell repertoires in COVID-19. Sequenced by immunoSEQ multiplex PCR; TCRdb stores in-frame clones only, minus some. The table records about 150,000 clones, about four fifths of them present only once. The specimen was peripheral blood. These receptors were obtained from a human donor in a cohort sampled during active COVID-19. Both conserved end residues are part of each CDR3. The D gene is left open where the match is weak. Not all rows give a size; the values are once, few, many and, for expanded clones, a class.

TRBJ2-2 TRBV27 TRBD1 - TGTGCCAGCAGTCTCCTGGGACAGGGTACCGGGGAGCTGTTTTTT CASSLLGQGTGELFF
TRBJ2-1 TRBV5-1 TRBD2 - TGCGCCAGCAGCTCGGGACTAGCGGAATACAATGAGCAGTTCTTC CASSSGLAEYNEQFF
TRBJ2-3 TRBV30 TRBD2 - TGTGCCTGGAGTGTAGAGTACATTCTAGCGGGAGGCCCCTTAAGCACAGATACGCAGTATTTT CAWSVEYILAGGPLSTDTQYF
TRBJ1-1 TRBV9 - few TGTGCCAGCAGCGTAGGGCAACGAGGGCGTCGAGCCGAAGCTTTCTTT CASSVGQRGRRAEAFF
TRBJ2-6 TRBV7-7 TRBD1 - TGTGCTAGCAGTCCGGGACAGGGTCTTACTGGGGCCAACGTCCTGACTTTC CASSPGQGLTGANVLTF
TRBJ2-2 TRBV7-9 TRBD2 once TGTGCCAGCAGTATACCGGGACTAGGGACCGGGGAGCTGTTTTTT CASSIPGLGTGELFF
TRBJ1-1 TRBV2 TRBD1 - TGTGCCAGCAGCGCTCATAGACAGGGACCTGAAGCTTTCTTT CASSAHRQGPEAFF
TRBJ2-7 TRBV5-8 - few TGTGCCAGCTACCCCCTCTATTGGTACGAGCAGTACTTC CASYPLYWYEQYF
TRBJ2-1 TRBV7-8 TRBD1 - TGTGCCAGCAGCTTACTGGGACAGAATGAGCAGTTCTTC CASSLLGQNEQFF
TRBJ2-3 TRBV18 TRBD1 - TGTGCCAGCTCACCCCAGGGGGTCCGGATCTCTAGCACAGATACGCAGTATTTT CASSPQGVRISSTDTQYF
TRBJ1-5 TRBV30 TRBD1 - TGTGCCTGGAGTCCCCCGGACAGGACCTATCAGCCCCAGCATTTT CAWSPPDRTYQPQHF
TRBJ2-7 TRBV3-1/TRBV3-2 - - TGTGCCAGCAGCGGTAGCTTAAGCGGCTACGAGCAGTACTTC CASSGSLSGYEQYF
TRBJ2-1 TRBV27 TRBD2 - TGTGCCAGCAGTATACCTGGCGGGGGGTACAATGAGCAGTTCTTC CASSIPGGGYNEQFF
TRBJ1-5 TRBV19 - - TGTGCCAGTAGTATAGTTAGGGGTGGCAATCAGCCCCAGCATTTT CASSIVRGGNQPQHF
TRBJ2-1 TRBV7-9 - - TGTGCCAGCAGCTTAAGACGGGGAATATCCTACAATGAGCAGTTCTTC CASSLRRGISYNEQFF
TRBJ2-5 TRBV9 - - TGTGCCAGCAGCGTAGACGTGGCTAGGACCCAGTACTTC CASSVDVARTQYF
TRBJ1-5 TRBV6-5 - - TGTGCCAGCAGTTACTCGTGGCAGGGTAATCAGCCCCAGCATTTT CASSYSWQGNQPQHF
TRBJ2-1 TRBV5-1 - - TGCGCCAGCAGCTTGAAGGGGGACACCTACAATGAGCAGTTCTTC CASSLKGDTYNEQFF
TRBJ2-7 TRBV19 TRBD1 - TGTGCCAGTAGTCTAGGGACAGCTTCCTACGAGCAGTACTTC CASSLGTASYEQYF
TRBJ1-4 TRBV5-1 - once TGCGCCAGCAGCTTGGGTCGGGGGGCTCAAGAAAAACTGTTTTTT CASSLGRGAQEKLFF
TRBJ2-1 TRBV6-2/TRBV6-3 TRBD2 - TGTGCCAGCAGCCGACTAGCGGGAGGGAGGAATGAGCAGTTCTTC CASSRLAGGRNEQFF
TRBJ2-7 TRBV18 - - TGTGCCAGCTCACCACGATCTAGTTCGAGCTTCGAGCAGTACTTC CASSPRSSSSFEQYF
TRBJ2-7 TRBV7-9 - - TGTGCCAGCAGCTTCTCGCAGACCTACGAGCAGTACTTC CASSFSQTYEQYF
TRBJ1-4 TRBV5-1 - - TGCGCCAGCAGCTTGGCAGGGACTCGGGGCGAAAAACTGTTTTTT CASSLAGTRGEKLFF
TRBJ1-4 TRBV18 TRBD1 - TGTGCCAGCTCACCATCGGGACAGCCTAATGAAAAACTGTTTTTT CASSPSGQPNEKLFF
TRBJ1-2 TRBV6-5 - few TGTGCCAGCAGAAGGCAGGGTGGCTACACCTTC CASRRQGGYTF
TRBJ2-1 TRBV7-6 - once TGTGCCAGCAGCTACGTCGGGGACTCCTACAATGAGCAGTTCTTC CASSYVGDSYNEQFF
TRBJ2-7 TRBV30 TRBD1 - TGTGCCTGGAGCTTCGGGGACAGCTACGAGCAGTACTTC CAWSFGDSYEQYF
TRBJ2-3 TRBV3-1/TRBV3-2 - - TGTGCCAGCAGCCAAGACTGGGTAGGGGGGGGTACTAGCACAGATACGCAGTATTTT CASSQDWVGGGTSTDTQYF
TRBJ1-1 TRBV5-1 - - TGCGCCAGCAGCAGGCAGGGCCCGAACACTGAAGCTTTCTTT CASSRQGPNTEAFF
TRBJ1-6 TRBV2 - - TGTGCCAGCAGTGAAGGAGTGGACAAGGTCCACTTT CASSEGVDKVHF
TRBJ2-1 TRBV30 TRBD2 - TGTGCCTGGGTGTTTAGCGGGGGGGCATCCGGGGAGCAGTTCTTC CAWVFSGGASGEQFF
TRBJ2-7 TRBV27 - once TGTGCCAGCAGTTCCCGGTTAGGGAGCTCCTACGAGCAGTACTTC CASSSRLGSSYEQYF
TRBJ1-5 TRBV6-5 - - TGTGCCAGCAGGACAGGTATCAGCAATCAGCCCCAGCATTTT CASRTGISNQPQHF
TRBJ1-2 TRBV20-1 - - TGCAGTGCCCGATGGACAACGGACACCTTC CSARWTTDTF
TRBJ1-5 TRBV19 - few TGTGCCAGTAGCTGGGAGGATCAGCCCCAGCATTTT CASSWEDQPQHF
TRBJ1-1 TRBV18 TRBD1 once TGTGCCAGCTCACCGAGGACAGGGGAGGTGAACACTGAAGCTTTCTTT CASSPRTGEVNTEAFF
TRBJ1-5 TRBV19 TRBD1 - TGTGCCAGTAGTCCACGTCAGGGGGCTGGAAATCAGCCCCAGCATTTT CASSPRQGAGNQPQHF
TRBJ2-3 TRBV5-4 TRBD2 - TGTGCCAGCAGCCGCGGGACTAGCGGGAGGATGGTTACAGATACGCAGTATTTT CASSRGTSGRMVTDTQYF
TRBJ1-1 TRBV6-1 TRBD1 - TGTGCCAGCAGTGAAATCTCGGGACAGGGGATGGCGATGACCACTGAAGCTTTCTTT CASSEISGQGMAMTTEAFF
TRBJ2-3 TRBV27 TRBD1 - TGTGCCAGCAGTTTACTCCGGGACAGGGGTAGGACAGATACGCAGTATTTT CASSLLRDRGRTDTQYF
TRBJ1-2 TRBV24-1 - - TGTGCCACCAGTGACCCCACAGGTGGCTACACCTTC CATSDPTGGYTF
TRBJ1-5 TRBV2 - - TGTGCCAGCAGTCTACAGGGTTCTGGCAATCAGCCCCAGCATTTT CASSLQGSGNQPQHF
TRBJ2-7 TRBV7-2 - - TGTGCCAGCAGCTCAACCCGGACAGCTCACTACGAGCAGTACTTC CASSSTRTAHYEQYF
TRBJ2-3 TRBV19 TRBD1 - TGTGCCAGTAGTGACGGGACAGGTGCAGATACGCAGTATTTT CASSDGTGADTQYF
TRBJ1-6 TRBV2 - - TGTGCCAGCAGCCCAGGTGTAGAGTCACCCCTCCACTTT CASSPGVESPLHF
TRBJ2-1 TRBV19 TRBD1 - TGTGCCAGTAGTATGGGGACAGGGTTTATAGGCTACAATGAGCAGTTCTTC CASSMGTGFIGYNEQFF
TRBJ1-2 TRBV19 TRBD1 - TGTGCCAGTAGTATAGATGGGACAGCCTTAAGCTATGGCTACACCTTC CASSIDGTALSYGYTF
TRBJ1-6 TRBV6-5 - - TGTGCCACGGCGAGGTCAGGGGCGGTATCACCCCTCCACTTT CATARSGAVSPLHF
TRBJ2-2 TRBV9 - - TGTGCCAGCAGCGTATGGGCGACCGGGGAGCTGTTTTTT CASSVWATGELFF